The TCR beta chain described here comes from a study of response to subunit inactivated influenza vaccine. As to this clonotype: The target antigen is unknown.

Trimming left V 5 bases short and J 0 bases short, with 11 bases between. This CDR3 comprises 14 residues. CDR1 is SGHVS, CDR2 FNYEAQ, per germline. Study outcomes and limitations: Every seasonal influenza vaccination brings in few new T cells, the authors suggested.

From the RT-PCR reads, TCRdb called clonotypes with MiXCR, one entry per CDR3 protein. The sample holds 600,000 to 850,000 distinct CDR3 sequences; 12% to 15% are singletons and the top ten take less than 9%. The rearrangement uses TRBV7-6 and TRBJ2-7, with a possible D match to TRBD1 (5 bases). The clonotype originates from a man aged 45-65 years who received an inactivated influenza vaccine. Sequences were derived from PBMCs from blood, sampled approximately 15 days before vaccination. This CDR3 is CASSPGWSSYEQYF. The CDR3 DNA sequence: TGTGCCAGCAGCCCAGGGTGGAGCTCCTACGAGCAGTACTTC.